This TCR beta chain emerged from a study of T-cell memory formation after mild COVID-19. This clonotype was seen a few times. Its target is unknown. Study-level results: CD4+ clones that contracted lay mainly in CM and EM; CD8+ ones lay in EMRA. Second-wave clones reaching peak frequency on day 37 lacked confirmed SARS-CoV-2 specificity.

TCRdb reprocessed the 5' RACE reads via MiXCR and lists one record per CDR3 protein. The sample lists about 340,000 distinct CDR3 sequences; 10% to 15% were seen once. CDR1 and CDR2 (germline): SGHRS, YFSETQ. This CDR3 is built from 13 residues. The V gene end was trimmed by 3 bases and the J gene end by 7 bases; junction bases not matched to a gene: 1. The clonotype was recovered from a man aged 18 to 30 who had mild COVID-19 (a few samples of this study predate the infection). Cell type and time point are not known. V usage is TRBV5-1 and J usage is TRBJ2-4, with 10 bases fitting TRBD1. The sample taken for sequencing was PBMCs or a T cell subset sorted from them (not recorded which). The DNA of the CDR3 is TGCGCCAGCAGCTCGGACAGGGGGAACATTCAGTACTTC. Translated, it gives CASSSDRGNIQYF.